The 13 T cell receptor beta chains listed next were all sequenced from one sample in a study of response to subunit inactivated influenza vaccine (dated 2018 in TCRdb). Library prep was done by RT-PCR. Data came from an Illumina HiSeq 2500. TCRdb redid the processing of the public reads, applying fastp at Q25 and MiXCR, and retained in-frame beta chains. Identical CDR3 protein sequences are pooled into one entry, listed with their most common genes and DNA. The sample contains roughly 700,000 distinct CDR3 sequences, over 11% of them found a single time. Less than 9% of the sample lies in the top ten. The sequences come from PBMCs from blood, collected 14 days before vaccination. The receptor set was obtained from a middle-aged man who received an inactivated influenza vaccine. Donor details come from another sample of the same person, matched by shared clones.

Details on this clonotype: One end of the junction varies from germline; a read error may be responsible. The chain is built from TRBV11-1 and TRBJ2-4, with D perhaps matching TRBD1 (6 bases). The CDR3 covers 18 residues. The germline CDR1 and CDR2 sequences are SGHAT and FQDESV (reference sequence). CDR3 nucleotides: TGTGCCAGCAGCTTAGAGCAATGGGGGCAGAGGGAAAAAAGCATTCAGTACTTC. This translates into CASSLEQWGQREKSIQYF.

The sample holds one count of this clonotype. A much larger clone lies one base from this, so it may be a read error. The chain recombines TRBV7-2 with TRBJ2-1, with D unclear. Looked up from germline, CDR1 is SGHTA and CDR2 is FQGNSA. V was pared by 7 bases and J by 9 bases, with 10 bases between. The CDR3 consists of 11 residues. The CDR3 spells CASTFGSEQFF. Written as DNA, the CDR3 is TGTGCCAGCACCTTCGGTAGTGAGCAGTTCTTC. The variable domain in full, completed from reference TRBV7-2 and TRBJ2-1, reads GAGVSQSPSNKVTEKGKDVELRCDPISGHTALYWYRQSLGQGLEFLIYFQGNSAPDKSGLPSDRFSAERTGGSVSTLTIQRTQQEDSAVYLCASTFGSEQFFGPGTRLTVL.

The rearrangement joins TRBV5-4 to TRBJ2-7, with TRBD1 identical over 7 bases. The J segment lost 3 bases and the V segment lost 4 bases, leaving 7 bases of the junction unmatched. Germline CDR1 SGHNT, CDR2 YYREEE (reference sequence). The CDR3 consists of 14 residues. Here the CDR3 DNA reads TGTGCCAGCAGCCCGGGGACAGCCTACTACGAGCAGTACTTC. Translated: CASSPGTAYYEQYF.

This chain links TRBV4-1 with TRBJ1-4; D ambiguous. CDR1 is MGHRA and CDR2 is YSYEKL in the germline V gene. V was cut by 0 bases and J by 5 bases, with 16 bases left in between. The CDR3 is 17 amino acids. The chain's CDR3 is CASSQDIRTGVNEKLFF. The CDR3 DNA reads TGCGCCAGCAGCCAAGATATCAGGACCGGGGTAAATGAAAAACTGTTTTTT.

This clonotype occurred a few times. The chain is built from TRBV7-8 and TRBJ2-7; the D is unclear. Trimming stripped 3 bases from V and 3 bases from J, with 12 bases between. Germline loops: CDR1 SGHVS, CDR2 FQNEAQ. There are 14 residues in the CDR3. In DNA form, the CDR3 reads TGTGCCAGCAGCTTTCAGGCAGTCGGCTACGAGCAGTACTTC. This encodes CASSFQAVGYEQYF.

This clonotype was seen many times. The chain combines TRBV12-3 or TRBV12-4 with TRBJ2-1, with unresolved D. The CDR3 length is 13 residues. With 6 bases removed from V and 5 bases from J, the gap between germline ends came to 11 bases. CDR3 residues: CASRRTANNEQFF. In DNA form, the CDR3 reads TGTGCCAGCAGGCGTACGGCCAACAATGAGCAGTTCTTC.

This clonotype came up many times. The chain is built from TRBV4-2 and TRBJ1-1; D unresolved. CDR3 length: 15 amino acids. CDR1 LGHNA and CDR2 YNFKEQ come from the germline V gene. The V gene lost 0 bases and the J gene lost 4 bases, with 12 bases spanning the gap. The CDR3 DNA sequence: TGTGCCAGCAGCCAAGATATAACCTGGGGCACTGAAGCTTTCTTT. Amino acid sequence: CASSQDITWGTEAFF.

CDR3 protein: CASSLVGHYLYGYTF. The CDR3 DNA follows: TGTGCCAGCAGTTTAGTAGGACACTACCTATATGGCTACACCTTC. The chain carries TRBV28 and TRBJ1-2; a possible D gene is TRBD1 (5 bases). The germline CDR1 and CDR2 sequences are MDHEN and SYDVKM. The V and J ends lost 2 bases and 5 bases respectively, with 15 bases between them. CDR3 length: 15 amino acids.

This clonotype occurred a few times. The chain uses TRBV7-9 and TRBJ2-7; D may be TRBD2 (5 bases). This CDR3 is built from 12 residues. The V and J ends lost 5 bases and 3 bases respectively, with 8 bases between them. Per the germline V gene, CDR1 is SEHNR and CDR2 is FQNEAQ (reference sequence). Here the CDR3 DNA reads TGTGCCAGCAGCGCCGGGAACTACGAGCAGTACTTC. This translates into CASSAGNYEQYF.

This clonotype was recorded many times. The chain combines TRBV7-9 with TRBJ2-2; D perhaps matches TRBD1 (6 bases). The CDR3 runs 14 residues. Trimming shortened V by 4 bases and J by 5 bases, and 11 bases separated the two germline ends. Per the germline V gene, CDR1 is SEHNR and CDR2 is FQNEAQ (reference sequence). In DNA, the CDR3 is TGTGCCAGCAGCTCGGACAGTCGGACCGGGGAGCTGTTTTTT. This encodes CASSSDSRTGELFF. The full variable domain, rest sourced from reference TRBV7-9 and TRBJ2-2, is DTGVSQNPRHKITKRGQNVTFRCDPISEHNRLYWYRQTLGQGPEFLTYFQNEAQLEKSRLLSDRFSAERPKGSFSTLEIQRTEQGDSAMYLCASSSDSRTGELFFGEGSRLTVL.

This CDR3 reads CASSLYGTGGLYEQYF. The CDR3 region has the DNA TGTGCCAGCAGCTTGTACGGGACAGGGGGGCTCTACGAGCAGTACTTC. V usage is TRBV7-8 and J usage is TRBJ2-7, with TRBD1 matching over 11 bases. The length of the CDR3 is 16 residues. The V gene end was trimmed by 3 bases and the J gene end by 3 bases; junction bases not matched to a gene: 7. Per the germline V gene, CDR1 is SGHVS and CDR2 is FQNEAQ.

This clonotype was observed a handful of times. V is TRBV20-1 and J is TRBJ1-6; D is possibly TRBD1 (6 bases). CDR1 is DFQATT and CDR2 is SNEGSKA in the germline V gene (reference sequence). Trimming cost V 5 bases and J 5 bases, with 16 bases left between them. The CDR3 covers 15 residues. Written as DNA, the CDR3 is TGCAGTGCTCCCCCAACGGGGGCTAATAATTCACCCCTCCACTTT. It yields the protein CSAPPTGANNSPLHF.

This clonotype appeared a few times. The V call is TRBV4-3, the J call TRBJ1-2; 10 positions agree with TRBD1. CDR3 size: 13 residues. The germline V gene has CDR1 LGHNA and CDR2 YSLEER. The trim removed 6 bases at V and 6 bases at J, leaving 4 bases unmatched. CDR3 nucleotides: TGCGCCAGCAGTCAGGACAGGGGGAATGGCTACACCTTC. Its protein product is CASSQDRGNGYTF.